A single T cell receptor (beta chain) is shown here with its context. Its antigen is undetermined. The sample belongs to a study of shared clonotypes between healthy human individuals. Overall study context: The donor pool was made up of a couple of women and a few men aged 18 to 49. Study outcomes and limitations: Richness estimates generally favored naive over memory subsets.

Some clones are missing from TCRdb's copy, which holds only in-frame ones; the method was immunoSEQ multiplex PCR. The top ten clones hold over 0.12% of a sample with roughly 2.5 million clones, over 85% of them seen once. Sequencing was carried out using naive CD4+ T cells sorted from blood. Noted subset: CD45RA+ positively selected. The clonotype comes from a man in his late teens or twenties in good health.

CDR3 amino acids: CAWSPTRGLGETQYF. The CDR3 region has the DNA TGTGCCTGGAGCCCGACGAGGGGGCTGGGGGAGACCCAGTACTTC. The chain employs TRBV30 and TRBJ2-5; 7 positions match TRBD1. The J segment lost 5 bases and the V segment lost 3 bases, leaving 12 bases of the junction unmatched. The CDR3 sequence is 15 residues long. Germline values: CDR1 GTSNPN, CDR2 SVGIG (reference sequence).